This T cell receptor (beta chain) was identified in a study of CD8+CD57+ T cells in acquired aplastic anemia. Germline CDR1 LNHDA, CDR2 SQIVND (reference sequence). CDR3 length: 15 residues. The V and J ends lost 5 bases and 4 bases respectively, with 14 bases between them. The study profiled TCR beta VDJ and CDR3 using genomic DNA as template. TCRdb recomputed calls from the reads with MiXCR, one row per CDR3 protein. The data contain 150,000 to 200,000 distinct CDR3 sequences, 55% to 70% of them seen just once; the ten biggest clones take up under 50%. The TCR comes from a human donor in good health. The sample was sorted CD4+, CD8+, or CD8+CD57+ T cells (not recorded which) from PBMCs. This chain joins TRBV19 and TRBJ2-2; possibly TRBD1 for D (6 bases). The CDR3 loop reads CASSQLTGFTGELFF. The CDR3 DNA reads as TGTGCCAGTAGTCAATTAACAGGGTTCACCGGGGAGCTGTTTTTT.